Listed here is a single TCR beta chain. Its antigen remains undetermined. No base qualities exist here, and no much larger clone lies one base off it. This specimen comes from a study of post-analysis software for immune sequencing data (dated by TCRdb to 2015 to 2017). Looking at the study overall: The recorded disease courses included relapsing-remitting, secondary progressive and progressive-relapsing multiple sclerosis, and some patients had no subtype annotation. A subset of samples was prepared in parallel using single-end sample barcoding, then pooled and co-amplified after Illumina adapter ligation. The patient repertoires were compared against approximately eleven previously published healthy control repertoires obtained from donors aged 6 to 25 years.

Inclusive of the bounding cysteine and phenylalanine, the CDR3 is 17 residues long. Only CDR3 DNA is held: 51 bases, read in frame from base 1. For CDR1 and CDR2, the germline V gene (reference sequence) lists SEHNR and FQNEAQ. Compared with germline, V lacks 4 bases and J lacks 0 bases; bases without a gene match: 6. Paper-wide results and their limitations: The multiple sclerosis patient group was slightly younger than the control group. Significantly lower normalized Chao1 diversity was found in multiple sclerosis patients than in controls, suggesting substantial peripheral T-cell clonal expansion. Significantly higher frequencies in patients than in controls were found for about five TRBV segments, including TRBV5-6, TRBV5-1 and TRBV20-1. Direct clustering with F measure showed strong co-clustering of samples prepared in the same batch, prompting a batch-effect correction.

Library generation was performed with PCR. The data were produced on an Illumina HiSeq 2500. To reduce PCR and sequencing biases, unique molecular identifiers were incorporated into the TCR beta cDNA libraries. About 0.5 million cDNA molecules were obtained for every 1 to 10 million input T cells, so each molecule roughly corresponded to one T cell. The patient libraries were prepared and sequenced with the same protocol used for the earlier healthy control dataset. Samples belonging to the same batch were prepared together, multiplexed and sequenced on a shared HiSeq lane. Under the source paper's analysis protocol: Raw barcoded reads were processed with MIGEC, and single-read molecular identifier groups were discarded before consensus assembly and CDR3 extraction. VDJtools was used for post-analysis of the clonotype tables, with diversity normalized by down-sampling every dataset to the smallest sample size. In repertoire overlap clustering, CDR3 amino acid sequences, but not nucleotide sequences, were matched to correct batch-related cross-sample contamination. Using fastp trimming at Q25 and MiXCR clonotype assembly, TCRdb reanalyzed the public sequencing data and kept in-frame beta chains. Under each unique CDR3 protein, matching rows form one entry showing the most common genes and DNA. The V and J calls follow TCRdb's processing rather than the paper's. Across this sample there are hundreds of thousands of distinct CDR3 sequences, with roughly two fifths seen only once. Around 1.7% of the sample lies in the top ten.

To demonstrate the VDJtools post-analysis software, the study profiled TCR beta repertoires from the peripheral blood of about a dozen young patients with multiple sclerosis. The multiple sclerosis patients were children and adolescents between 6 and 15 years of age. The specimen was blood. The rearrangement joined TRBV7-9 to TRBJ2-1, and 10 bases in between align with TRBD2. The sequence derives from a girl aged 10 to 17 with multiple sclerosis. The CDR3 region reads CASSSTAGGVSYNEQFF. The DNA is as follows: TGTGCCAGCAGCTCGACAGCGGGAGGGGTCTCCTACAATGAGCAGTTCTTC.